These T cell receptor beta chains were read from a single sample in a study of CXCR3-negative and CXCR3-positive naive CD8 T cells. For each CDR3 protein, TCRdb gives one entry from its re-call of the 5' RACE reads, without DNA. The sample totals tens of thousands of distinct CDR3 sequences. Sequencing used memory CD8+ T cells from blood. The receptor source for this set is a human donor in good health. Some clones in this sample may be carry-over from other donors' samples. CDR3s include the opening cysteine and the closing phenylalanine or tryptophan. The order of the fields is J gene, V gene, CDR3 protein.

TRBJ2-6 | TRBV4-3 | CASSQDNGGSGANVLTF
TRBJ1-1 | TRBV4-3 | CASSPDYWDRAGLNTEAFF
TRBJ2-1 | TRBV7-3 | CASSPLGPSLGEYNEQFF
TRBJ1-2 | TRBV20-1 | CSARLVGAGGYTF
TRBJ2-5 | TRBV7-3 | CASSPMGRQETQYF
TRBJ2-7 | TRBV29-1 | CSVGVPTSYEQYF
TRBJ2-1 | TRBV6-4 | CASSEAGGTYNEQFF
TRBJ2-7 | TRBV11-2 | CASSFVIRGPYEQYF
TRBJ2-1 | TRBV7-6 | CASSFTSVVSSYNEQFF
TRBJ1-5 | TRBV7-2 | CASSSLPPGANQPQHF
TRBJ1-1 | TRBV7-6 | CASSHPGQQANAFF
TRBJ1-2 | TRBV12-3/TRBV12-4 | CASSFSRQGYPGYTF
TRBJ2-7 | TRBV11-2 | CASSHPGPKYEQYF
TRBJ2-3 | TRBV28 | CASSPGTDTQYF
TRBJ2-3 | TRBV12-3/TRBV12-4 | CASSTTGSTDTQYF
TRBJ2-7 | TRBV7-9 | CATRLSDTYEQYF
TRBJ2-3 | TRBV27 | CASSGLSRTDTQYF
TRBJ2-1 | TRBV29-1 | CSVLGGLYNEQFF
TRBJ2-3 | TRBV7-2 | CASSSPTSGGPEEDTQYF
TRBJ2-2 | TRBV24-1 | CATSEGDRDTGELFF
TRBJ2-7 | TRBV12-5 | CASGYGNYEQYF
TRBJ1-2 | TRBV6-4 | CASSDPGEGRDNYGYTF
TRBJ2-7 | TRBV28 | CASSPTTEQYF
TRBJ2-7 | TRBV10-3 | CAISESGGQSEQYF
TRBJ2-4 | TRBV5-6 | CASSLEVAGTNIQYF
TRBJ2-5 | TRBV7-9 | CASSPTWASEYQETQYF
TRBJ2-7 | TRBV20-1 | CSARAPGQGRYEQYF
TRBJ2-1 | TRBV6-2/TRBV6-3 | CASSYSRYNEQFF
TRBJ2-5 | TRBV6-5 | CASSYSGPRETQYF
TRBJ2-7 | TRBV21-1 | CASSKVDRGQDYEQYF
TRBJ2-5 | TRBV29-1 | CSVGPTGSRLKTQYF
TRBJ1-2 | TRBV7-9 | CASSPRRGYGYTF
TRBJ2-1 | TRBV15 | CATSRIKNEQFF
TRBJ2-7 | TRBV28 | CASSPIGGSPTYEQYF
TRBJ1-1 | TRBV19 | CASLGFTEAFF
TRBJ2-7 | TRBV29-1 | CSVGQGVYEQYF
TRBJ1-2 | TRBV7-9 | CASSLQPRQGLRGYTF
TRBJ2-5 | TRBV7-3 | CASSPGLQETQYF
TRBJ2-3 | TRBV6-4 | CASSPTSGSSDTQYF
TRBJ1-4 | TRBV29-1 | CSVGTSEKLFF
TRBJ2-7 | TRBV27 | CASSLSGISYEQYF
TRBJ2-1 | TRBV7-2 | CASSPNIGTGGPSSYNEQFF
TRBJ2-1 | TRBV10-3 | CAISDLPGQGASSSCNEQFF
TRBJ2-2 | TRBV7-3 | CASSSGTGELFF
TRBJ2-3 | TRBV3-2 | CASSPTNLGHF
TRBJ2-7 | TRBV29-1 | CSVEDRAYEQYF
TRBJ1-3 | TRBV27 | CASSRFPGPDRAGNTIYF
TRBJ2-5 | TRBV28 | CASRSTGRETQYF
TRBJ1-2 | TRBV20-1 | CSARILGQDYGYTF
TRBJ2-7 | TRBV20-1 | CSAVQGAGEQYF
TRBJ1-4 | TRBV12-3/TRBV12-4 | CASRLSATLARGGEKLFF
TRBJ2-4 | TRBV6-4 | CASSDRDSNIQYF
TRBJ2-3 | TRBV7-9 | CASSSNADTQYF
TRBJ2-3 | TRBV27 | CASSQTRGRSTDTQYF
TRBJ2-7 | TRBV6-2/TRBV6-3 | CASSTALTSGDEQYF